Below, 29 T cell receptor beta chains from the same sample are listed, as sequenced in a study of brain T cells in children with intractable seizures. Assay used: immunoSEQ multiplex PCR; TCRdb lists only in-frame clones, some missing. The sample records about 80,000 clones, 90% to 95% being singletons. The material was peripheral blood, obtained at surgery. The receptors stem from a girl under 10 years old with Rasmussen encephalitis and intractable seizures.

The chain recombines TRBV29-1 with TRBJ1-5; possible D gene TRBD1, 6 bases. V lost 4 bases to trimming and J lost 0 bases, with 10 bases between them. CDR1 is SQVTM and CDR2 is ANQGSEA in the germline V gene. The CDR3 consists of 14 residues. The CDR3, as DNA: TGCAGCGTTGCAGGGGCGTCTAGCAATCAGCCCCAGCATTTT. This translates into CSVAGASSNQPQHF. The full variable domain, its missing parts supplied by reference TRBV29-1 and TRBJ1-5, is SAVISQKPSRDICQRGTSLTIQCQVDSQVTMMFWYRQQPGQSLTLIATANQGSEATYESGFVIDKFPISRPNLTFSTLTVSNMSPEDSSIYLCSVAGASSNQPQHFGDGTRLSIL.

The chain carries TRBV24-1 and TRBJ2-3; 7 positions match TRBD2. CDR1 and CDR2 (germline): KGHDR, SFDVKD. The CDR3 is made up of 14 amino acids. V dropped 6 bases and J dropped 4; count of bases not matched to a gene: 6. The CDR3 spells CATSRGGVADTQYF. CDR3 DNA: TGTGCCACCAGTCGTGGGGGGGTGGCAGATACGCAGTATTTT.

This rearrangement joins TRBV10-2 to TRBJ1-1, with D maybe TRBD1 (5 bases). CDR1 and CDR2 from the germline V gene are WSHSY and SAAADI. The ends were cut back, 7 bases at V and 2 bases at J, with 8 bases in the middle. The CDR3 has 12 residues. The CDR3 nucleotides are TGCGCCAGCACGGGGGTTAACACTGAAGCTTTCTTT. Its protein product is CASTGVNTEAFF.

This sequence joins TRBV19 and TRBJ1-5, with a possible D match to TRBD1 (5 bases). V lost 6 bases and J 1 base, leaving 16 bases between the germline ends. This CDR3 is 16 amino acids long. CDR1 and CDR2 from the germline V gene are LNHDA and SQIVND (reference sequence). In DNA, the CDR3 is TGTGCCAGTAGCCTTATAGGAGGGGACAGCAATCAGCCCCAGCATTTT. Amino acids: CASSLIGGDSNQPQHF.

The chain employs TRBV6-5 and TRBJ2-2, with D maybe TRBD1 (5 bases). Trimming removed 6 bases at V and 0 bases at J, with 8 bases between. The CDR3 runs 14 residues. Looked up from germline, CDR1 is MNHEY and CDR2 is SVGAGI. The CDR3 here is CASRVTANTGELFF. As DNA, the CDR3 is TGTGCCAGCAGGGTGACAGCGAACACCGGGGAGCTGTTTTTT.

This chain connects TRBV12-5 to TRBJ2-5; unclear D gene. V was trimmed by 4 bases and J by 1 base, leaving 1 base between them. CDR1 is LGHNT, CDR2 FRNRAP, per germline. This CDR3 contains 11 residues. The CDR3 DNA sequence: TGTGCTAGTGGTTCCCAAGAGACCCAGTACTTC. Amino acids: CASGSQETQYF.

This rearrangement joins TRBV19 to TRBJ2-7; possibly TRBD1 for D (5 bases). Germline V gene data show CDR1 as LNHDA and CDR2 as SQIVND (reference sequence). The V gene lost 4 bases and the J gene lost 0 bases, with 10 bases spanning the gap. The CDR3 totals 14 residues. The CDR3 nucleotides are TGTGCCAGTAGTACGGACATATCCTCCTACGAGCAGTACTTC. As protein: CASSTDISSYEQYF.

With regard to this clone: At one of its ends the junction is not consistent with the germline gene, which may arise from a read error. This sequence joins TRBV12-5 and TRBJ2-2; the D call may be TRBD1 or TRBD2 (5 bases each). CDR3 size: 16 residues. Per germline, CDR1 LGHNT and CDR2 FRNRAP. The CDR3 nucleotides read TGTGCTAGTGGTCTACGAGACCAGGGTGTCACCGGGGAGCCGTTTTTT. Translated, it gives CASGLRDQGVTGEPFF.

The rearrangement uses TRBV6-6 and TRBJ2-7; 10 bases are shared with TRBD2. Germline values: CDR1 MNHNY, CDR2 SVGAGI (reference sequence). V was clipped by 7 bases and J by 5 bases; unmatched bases: 8. CDR3 length: 14 residues. The CDR3 spells CASTPSGRGNEQYF. The CDR3 nucleotides are TGTGCCAGCACCCCTAGCGGGAGAGGCAACGAGCAGTACTTC.

V usage is TRBV27 and J usage is TRBJ1-2; no clear D. This CDR3 spans 13 amino acids. Trimming left V 3 bases short and J 3 bases short, with 8 bases between. Germline lookup yields CDR1 MNHEY and CDR2 SMNVEV (reference sequence). DNA of the CDR3: TGTGCCAGCAGTTTCTCCAGGTACTATGGCTACACCTTC. Translating it yields CASSFSRYYGYTF.

The rearrangement links TRBV28 to TRBJ2-1; maybe TRBD2 (7 bases). The V gene's germline CDR1 is MDHEN and CDR2 SYDVKM. The CDR3 is made up of 15 amino acids. V was trimmed by 7 bases and J by 3 bases, leaving 16 bases between them. The CDR3 loop reads CASTLGGGLYNEQFF. The CDR3 coding sequence is TGTGCCAGCACCCTAGGGGGGGGACTCTACAATGAGCAGTTCTTC. The complete variable domain, with remaining parts taken from reference TRBV28 and TRBJ2-1, reads DVKVTQSSRYLVKRTGEKVFLECVQDMDHENMFWYRQDPGLGLRLIYFSYDVKMKEKGDIPEGYSVSREKKERFSLILESASTNQTSMYLCASTLGGGLYNEQFFGPGTRLTVL.

The chain couples TRBV4-1 to TRBJ1-1; D not certain. The CDR3 is 13 residues long. Per the germline V gene, CDR1 is MGHRA and CDR2 is YSYEKL. V was cut by 0 bases and J by 8 bases, with 10 bases left in between. CDR3 loop: CASSQDLVAEAFF. The CDR3 coding sequence is TGCGCCAGCAGCCAAGATCTGGTGGCGGAAGCTTTCTTT.

The J gene is TRBJ2-5, the V gene TRBV10-1, with D possibly TRBD1 on 6 matching bases. The CDR3 is made up of 16 amino acids. The V end lost 2 bases, the J end lost 1 base, and 14 bases lay between the germline ends. In germline, CDR1 is WNHNN, CDR2 SYGVQD (reference sequence). CDR3 DNA: TGCGCCAGCAGTGAGAATCCGACAGGCGTCCAAGAGACCCAGTACTTC. It is translated as CASSENPTGVQETQYF.

The chain links TRBV27 to TRBJ1-6, with a weak D call TRBD1 (6 bases). The CDR3 length is 14 residues. The germline V gene has CDR1 MNHEY and CDR2 SMNVEV (reference sequence). With 7 bases removed from V and 6 bases from J, the gap between germline ends came to 13 bases. The CDR3 nucleotides read TGTGCCAGCACACTACAGGGATTTAATTCACCCCTCCACTTT. This codes for CASTLQGFNSPLHF.

This clone was seen a few times. This chain links TRBV4-1 with TRBJ1-6, with D possibly being TRBD1 (6 bases). Germline V CDR1 and CDR2: MGHRA, YSYEKL. This CDR3 is built from 12 residues. V lost 3 bases and J lost 13, with 10 bases in between. The CDR3 DNA sequence: TGCGCCAGCAGCCATTACAGGGAGCCCCTCCACTTT. This codes for CASSHYREPLHF.

V and J are TRBV11-3 and TRBJ2-4, with a weak D call TRBD1 (5 bases). The CDR3 extends over 17 amino acids. Trimming shortened V by 2 bases and J by 0 bases, and 14 bases separated the two germline ends. Germline V CDR1 and CDR2: SGHNT, YENEEA. CDR3 bases: TGTGCCAGCAGCTTAAAAGGACACTCCCTAGCCAAAAACATTCAGTACTTC. This gives the protein CASSLKGHSLAKNIQYF. The entire variable domain, with the rest obtained from reference TRBV11-3 and TRBJ2-4, is as follows: EAGVVQSPRYKIIEKKQPVAFWCNPISGHNTLYWYLQNLGQGPELLIRYENEEAVDDSQLPKDRFSAERLKGVDSTLKIQPAELGDSAVYLCASSLKGHSLAKNIQYFGAGTRLSVL.

This rearrangement joins TRBV9 to TRBJ2-3; no reliable D call. This CDR3 region has 15 residues. CDR1 and CDR2 (germline): SGDLS, YYNGEE. V was cut by 0 bases and J by 0 bases, with 8 bases left in between. The CDR3 DNA is TGTGCCAGCAGCGTAGTAGCCCAGAGCACAGATACGCAGTATTTT. Its translation: CASSVVAQSTDTQYF.

This chain joins TRBV6-1 and TRBJ1-3; D is unresolved. Deletions cut 0 bases from V and 0 bases from J, with 9 bases between. Germline V lookup: CDR1 MNHNS, CDR2 SASEGT. The CDR3 consists of 16 residues. DNA of the CDR3: TGTGCCAGCAGTGAAGCGCTTCGGCTCTCTGGAAACACCATATATTTT. It encodes CASSEALRLSGNTIYF.

This chain joins TRBV5-4 and TRBJ2-2; no clear D gene. Germline V gene sequence: CDR1 SGHNT, CDR2 YYREEE (reference sequence). The V end was cut by 2 bases, the J end by 5 bases, with 7 bases between. This CDR3 contains 13 residues. Here the CDR3 reads CASSFHTTGELFF. DNA of the CDR3: TGTGCCAGCAGCTTTCATACGACCGGGGAGCTGTTTTTT.

V usage is TRBV6-4 and J usage is TRBJ2-7; D remains ambiguous. V lost 7 bases and J 6 bases, leaving 4 bases between the germline ends. The CDR3 runs to 9 residues. Germline CDR1 is MRHNA and CDR2 is SNTAGT. The chain's CDR3 is CASKFEQYF. In DNA form, the CDR3 reads TGTGCCAGCAAGTTCGAGCAGTACTTC.

This rearrangement joins TRBV7-3 to TRBJ2-7, with 7 bases fitting TRBD1. CDR3 length equals 15 residues. In germline, CDR1 is SGHTA, CDR2 FQGTGA. The V gene end was trimmed by 0 bases and the J gene end by 2 bases; junction bases not matched to a gene: 4. CDR3 coding DNA: TGTGCCAGCAGCTTAACGGGGACAGACACCTACGAGCAGTACTTC. Translated: CASSLTGTDTYEQYF. The full variable domain, with the rest looked up from reference TRBV7-3 and TRBJ2-7, is GAGVSQTPSNKVTEKGKYVELRCDPISGHTALYWYRQSLGQGPEFLIYFQGTGAADDSGLPNDRFFAVRPEGSVSTLKIQRTERGDSAVYLCASSLTGTDTYEQYFGPGTRLTVT.

The genes are TRBV11-3 and TRBJ1-4; 12 bases align to TRBD1. Trimming removed 5 bases from V and 10 bases from J; junction bases left unmatched: 5. CDR3 size: 14 residues. Germline V lookup: CDR1 SGHNT, CDR2 YENEEA. This chain's CDR3 is CASSPGTGGGKLFF. The CDR3 coding sequence is TGTGCCAGCAGCCCTGGGACAGGGGGCGGAAAACTGTTTTTT. Variable domain in full (rest from reference TRBV11-3 and TRBJ1-4): EAGVVQSPRYKIIEKKQPVAFWCNPISGHNTLYWYLQNLGQGPELLIRYENEEAVDDSQLPKDRFSAERLKGVDSTLKIQPAELGDSAVYLCASSPGTGGGKLFFGSGTQLSVL.

The chain uses TRBV5-4 and TRBJ2-7, with D maybe TRBD1 (6 bases). The ends were cut back, 1 base at V and 7 bases at J, with 15 bases in the middle. CDR1 SGHNT and CDR2 YYREEE come from the germline V gene (reference sequence). The CDR3 covers 14 residues. CDR3 amino acids: CASSLRGRTVEQYF. As DNA, the CDR3 is TGTGCCAGCAGCTTGAGGGGACGGACAGTAGAGCAGTACTTC. The whole variable domain, filled in from reference TRBV5-4 and TRBJ2-7, reads ETGVTQSPTHLIKTRGQQVTLRCSSQSGHNTVSWYQQALGQGPQFIFQYYREEENGRGNFPPRFSGLQFPNYSSELNVNALELDDSALYLCASSLRGRTVEQYFGPGTRLTVT.

The chain carries TRBV27 and TRBJ1-6; 7 bases match TRBD1. Germline lookup yields CDR1 MNHEY and CDR2 SMNVEV (reference sequence). This CDR3 comprises 15 residues. Trimming at V came to 4 bases and at J to 8 bases, leaving 8 bases not matched to a gene. CDR3 sequence reads: CASSSRQGRDSPLHF. The CDR3 region has the DNA TGTGCCAGCAGTTCGAGACAGGGCAGGGATTCACCCCTCCACTTT.

The V and J genes are TRBV4-1 and TRBJ2-1; possibly TRBD1 or TRBD2 for D (6 bases each). Per the germline V gene, CDR1 is MGHRA and CDR2 is YSYEKL. There are 13 residues in the CDR3. The V end was cut by 2 bases, the J end by 7 bases, with 9 bases between. The CDR3 DNA reads as TGCGCCAGCAGCCAAAGGGGGACTAATGAGCAGTTCTTC. It yields the protein CASSQRGTNEQFF.

This chain joins TRBV18 and TRBJ2-5, with 7 bases lining up with TRBD1. Germline trimming cut 2 bases from V and 5 bases from J; bases unmatched to any gene: 5. There are 14 residues in the CDR3. Germline V gene lookup returns CDR1 KGHSH and CDR2 LQKENI. The CDR3 protein is CASSPSSRGETQYF. In DNA, the CDR3 is TGTGCCAGCTCACCATCTAGCAGGGGGGAGACCCAGTACTTC.

This clone was recorded a few times. V usage is TRBV19 and J usage is TRBJ1-5; tentatively, D is TRBD1 (6 bases). V lost 1 base to trimming and J lost 0 bases, with 19 bases between them. The germline CDR1 and CDR2 sequences are LNHDA and SQIVND (reference sequence). The CDR3 sequence is 19 residues long. The CDR3 region is CASSIVGAGQRYSNQPQHF. CDR3 DNA: TGTGCCAGTAGTATAGTGGGGGCCGGCCAGAGATATAGCAATCAGCCCCAGCATTTT. The full variable domain, in which reference TRBV19 and TRBJ1-5 provide the parts outside the CDR3, is DGGITQSPKYLFRKEGQNVTLSCEQNLNHDAMYWYRQDPGQGLRLIYYSQIVNDFQKGDIAEGYSVSREKKESFPLTVTSAQKNPTAFYLCASSIVGAGQRYSNQPQHFGDGTRLSIL.

The V gene is TRBV19, the J gene TRBJ2-3; 11 bases match TRBD2. The CDR3 sequence is 17 residues long. Trimming took 4 bases from V and 0 from J; bases not matched to a gene: 6. The germline gives CDR1 LNHDA, CDR2 SQIVND (reference sequence). The CDR3: CASSKPRTSGSTDTQYF. CDR3 in DNA: TGTGCCAGTAGTAAACCGCGGACTAGCGGGAGCACAGATACGCAGTATTTT.

In nucleotides, the CDR3 is TGTGCCAGCAGCGCGGGACTAGCGGGAGACATAGGAGAGACCCAGTACTTC. As protein: CASSAGLAGDIGETQYF. This chain uses TRBV9 with TRBJ2-5; 14 nucleotides agree with TRBD2. The V segment lost 3 bases and the J segment 4 bases; nucleotides outside the gene matches: 8. CDR1 SGDLS and CDR2 YYNGEE come from the germline V gene. The CDR3 totals 17 residues.